Listed below are T cell receptor beta chains from one sample, sequenced in a study of neurological immune-mediated disorders. TCRdb redid the calling of the 5' RACE reads with MiXCR, one entry per CDR3 protein. The table shows more than 25,000 distinct CDR3 sequences, with approximately 22% occurring only once. The specimen sequenced was CD4+ T cells from blood. The receptor source for this set is a man over 45 with HTLV-1-associated myelopathy (HAM/TSP). Both conserved end residues are part of each CDR3. Fields, in order: clone size, J gene, V gene, D gene, CDR3 protein, CDR3 DNA. A D gene is named only where the DNA matches it firmly. Size values are once, few and many counts, or a class for expanded clones, and some rows have none.

size: many; J: TRBJ2-5; V: TRBV10-3; D: NA; CDR3: CAISESQGAPAETQYF; DNA: TGTGCCATCAGTGAGTCACAGGGAGCGCCTGCCGAGACCCAGTACTTC
size: many; J: TRBJ2-5; V: TRBV18; D: NA; CDR3: CASSPDREGVETQYF; DNA: TGTGCCAGCTCACCCGACCGGGAAGGGGTGGAGACCCAGTACTTC
size: NA; J: TRBJ1-1; V: TRBV10-3; D: NA; CDR3: CAISGALTTINTEAFF; DNA: TGTGCCATCAGCGGGGCGCTGACGACGATAAACACTGAAGCTTTCTTT
size: few; J: TRBJ1-3; V: TRBV9; D: NA; CDR3: CASSVEGGNTIYF; DNA: TGTGCCAGCAGCGTAGAAGGCGGAAACACCATATATTTT
size: many; J: TRBJ2-7; V: TRBV12-3/TRBV12-4; D: TRBD2; CDR3: CASSFERGSSYEQYF; DNA: TGTGCCAGCAGTTTTGAGCGGGGGAGCTCCTACGAGCAGTACTTC
size: NA; J: TRBJ2-7; V: TRBV7-2; D: TRBD1; CDR3: CASSQTGEPTF; DNA: TGTGCCAGCAGTCAAACAGGGGAACCGACGTTC
size: many; J: TRBJ2-2; V: TRBV2; D: NA; CDR3: CASSETEIMEVSVATGELFF; DNA: TGTGCCAGCAGTGAAACCGAGATAATGGAGGTTAGCGTGGCCACCGGGGAGCTGTTTTTT
size: NA; J: TRBJ2-6; V: TRBV6-5; D: NA; CDR3: CASSYTGANVLTF; DNA: TGTGCCAGCAGTTACACTGGGGCCAACGTCCTGACTTTC
size: once; J: TRBJ2-7; V: TRBV6-1; D: NA; CDR3: CASTPRRGEYSSYEQYF; DNA: TGTGCCAGCACCCCCCGGCGGGGCGAATATAGCTCCTACGAGCAGTACTTC
size: many; J: TRBJ1-1; V: TRBV5-5; D: TRBD1; CDR3: CASSVQGATEAFF; DNA: TGTGCCAGCAGCGTACAGGGGGCTACTGAAGCTTTCTTT
size: many; J: TRBJ1-6; V: TRBV20-1; D: NA; CDR3: CSARDRRAGGNSPLHF; DNA: TGCAGTGCTAGAGACAGGAGGGCCGGGGGAAATTCACCCCTCCACTTT
size: once; J: TRBJ1-2; V: TRBV12-3/TRBV12-4; D: TRBD1; CDR3: CASRLRGRNYGYTF; DNA: TGTGCCAGCAGGCTTAGGGGGCGAAACTATGGCTACACCTTC
size: many; J: TRBJ1-6; V: TRBV6-6; D: NA; CDR3: CASSYGIKGEWNSPLHF; DNA: TGTGCCAGCAGTTACGGTATAAAGGGGGAGTGGAATTCACCCCTCCACTTT
size: many; J: TRBJ2-7; V: TRBV12-3/TRBV12-4; D: NA; CDR3: CASSGFPRYEQYF; DNA: TGTGCCAGCAGTGGTTTCCCGCGCTACGAGCAGTACTTC
size: many; J: TRBJ2-2; V: TRBV23-1; D: TRBD1; CDR3: CASSHPGTENTGELFF; DNA: TGCGCCAGCAGTCATCCCGGGACAGAAAACACCGGGGAGCTGTTTTTT
size: many; J: TRBJ2-7; V: TRBV10-3; D: TRBD2; CDR3: CAISELERENSYEQYF; DNA: TGTGCCATCAGTGAGTTGGAGCGGGAGAACTCCTACGAGCAGTACTTC
size: NA; J: TRBJ2-3; V: TRBV6-5; D: TRBD2; CDR3: CASSYISAGGPRDTQYF; DNA: TGTGCCAGCAGTTACATCTCAGCGGGGGGGCCAAGAGATACGCAGTATTTT
size: NA; J: TRBJ2-1; V: TRBV5-1; D: NA; CDR3: CASSLGRSQYNEQFF; DNA: TGCGCCAGCAGCTTGGGCAGAAGTCAATACAATGAGCAGTTCTTC
size: few; J: TRBJ1-5; V: TRBV18; D: NA; CDR3: CASSPADSNQPQHF; DNA: TGTGCCAGCTCACCGGCGGATAGCAATCAGCCCCAGCATTTT
size: many; J: TRBJ1-1; V: TRBV28; D: TRBD1; CDR3: CASIQGAGMNTEAFF; DNA: TGTGCCAGCATACAGGGGGCGGGGATGAACACTGAAGCTTTCTTT
size: medium-sized; J: TRBJ1-4; V: TRBV7-9; D: NA; CDR3: CASSLGGFDEKLFF; DNA: TGTGCCAGCAGCCTAGGGGGATTCGATGAAAAACTGTTTTTT
size: many; J: TRBJ1-5; V: TRBV20-1; D: TRBD1; CDR3: CSARDPDRRLYSNQPQHF; DNA: TGCAGTGCTAGAGACCCGGACAGGAGGCTATATAGCAATCAGCCCCAGCATTTT
size: many; J: TRBJ2-7; V: TRBV5-1; D: TRBD1; CDR3: CASSLARDRGHEQYF; DNA: TGCGCCAGCAGCTTGGCCCGGGACAGGGGCCACGAGCAGTACTTC
size: few; J: TRBJ2-3; V: TRBV7-8; D: NA; CDR3: CASSLFGADTQYF; DNA: TGTGCCAGCAGCTTATTTGGGGCAGATACGCAGTATTTT
size: many; J: TRBJ1-1; V: TRBV29-1; D: NA; CDR3: CSGGAVGGVNTEAFF; DNA: TGCAGCGGGGGCGCGGTGGGTGGAGTGAACACTGAAGCTTTCTTT
size: many; J: TRBJ2-5; V: TRBV20-1; D: NA; CDR3: CSARDWRPKYQETQYF; DNA: TGCAGTGCTAGAGATTGGAGGCCAAAATATCAAGAGACCCAGTACTTC
size: many; J: TRBJ2-2; V: TRBV20-1; D: TRBD1; CDR3: CSAVPGGRAGELFF; DNA: TGCAGTGCTGTCCCAGGGGGCAGGGCCGGGGAGCTGTTTTTT
size: NA; J: TRBJ2-5; V: TRBV19; D: TRBD1; CDR3: CASSVGTGGQETQYF; DNA: TGTGCCAGTAGTGTAGGGACAGGGGGCCAAGAGACCCAGTACTTC
size: NA; J: TRBJ1-1; V: TRBV5-1; D: TRBD1; CDR3: CASSFPPGGNTEAFF; DNA: TGCGCCAGCAGCTTTCCCCCAGGGGGCAACACTGAAGCTTTCTTT
size: many; J: TRBJ1-1; V: TRBV3-1; D: NA; CDR3: CASSQAEGRTEAFF; DNA: TGTGCCAGCAGCCAAGCGGAAGGGAGGACTGAAGCTTTCTTT
size: many; J: TRBJ1-5; V: TRBV20-1; D: TRBD1; CDR3: CSAERTGNSQPQHF; DNA: TGCAGTGCTGAACGGACAGGGAATAGTCAGCCCCAGCATTTT
size: many; J: TRBJ2-7; V: TRBV7-8; D: TRBD1; CDR3: CASSFQAGGRRKGYYEQYF; DNA: TGTGCCAGCAGCTTTCAGGCAGGGGGCCGGAGAAAGGGGTACTACGAGCAGTACTTC
size: many; J: TRBJ1-5; V: TRBV6-5; D: NA; CDR3: CASSPQQNQPQHF; DNA: TGTGCCAGCAGTCCCCAGCAAAATCAGCCCCAGCATTTT
size: NA; J: TRBJ2-2; V: TRBV28; D: TRBD2; CDR3: CASLRRGGNTGELFF; DNA: TGTGCCAGCCTAAGGCGGGGGGGGAACACCGGGGAGCTGTTTTTT
size: many; J: TRBJ1-1; V: TRBV5-6; D: TRBD1; CDR3: CASSEPGQGKTEAFF; DNA: TGTGCCAGCAGCGAACCCGGACAGGGAAAGACTGAAGCTTTCTTT
size: many; J: TRBJ1-6; V: TRBV3-1; D: TRBD1; CDR3: CASSQAGTGGNSPLHF; DNA: TGTGCCAGCAGCCAAGCTGGGACAGGGGGGAATTCACCCCTCCACTTT
size: few; J: TRBJ1-1; V: TRBV9; D: TRBD1; CDR3: CASSGTGSGAEAFF; DNA: TGTGCCAGCAGCGGGACAGGCTCAGGTGCTGAAGCTTTCTTT
size: many; J: TRBJ2-5; V: TRBV18; D: NA; CDR3: CASSPHVGTQETQYF; DNA: TGTGCCAGCTCACCACATGTGGGGACCCAAGAGACCCAGTACTTC
size: many; J: TRBJ2-7; V: TRBV10-3; D: NA; CDR3: CAISESGGYSSYEQYF; DNA: TGTGCCATCAGTGAGTCCGGGGGCTATAGCTCCTACGAGCAGTACTTC
size: many; J: TRBJ1-3; V: TRBV20-1; D: NA; CDR3: CSASRGNTIYF; DNA: TGCAGTGCTAGTCGAGGAAACACCATATATTTT
size: many; J: TRBJ1-1; V: TRBV3-1; D: NA; CDR3: CASSPPQATYSKDTEAFF; DNA: TGTGCCAGCAGCCCCCCCCAGGCCACTTATTCTAAGGACACTGAAGCTTTCTTT
size: many; J: TRBJ1-6; V: TRBV19; D: NA; CDR3: CASSRGHRDSPLHF; DNA: TGTGCCAGTAGCCGGGGACATCGGGATTCACCCCTCCACTTT
size: few; J: TRBJ2-7; V: TRBV20-1; D: NA; CDR3: CSAQTGTGSYEQYF; DNA: TGCAGTGCCCAAACAGGGACTGGCTCCTACGAGCAGTACTTC
size: many; J: TRBJ2-1; V: TRBV5-1; D: TRBD2; CDR3: CASSVGLAGGNEQFF; DNA: TGCGCCAGCAGCGTGGGACTAGCGGGAGGCAATGAGCAGTTCTTC
size: NA; J: TRBJ1-5; V: TRBV19; D: TRBD1; CDR3: CASSGTGGYQPQHF; DNA: TGTGCCAGTAGTGGGACAGGGGGGTATCAGCCCCAGCATTTT
size: many; J: TRBJ2-3; V: TRBV2; D: NA; CDR3: CASSHLGAPSTDTQYF; DNA: TGTGCCAGCAGCCACCTCGGGGCCCCGAGCACAGATACGCAGTATTTT
size: few; J: TRBJ2-5; V: TRBV7-2; D: NA; CDR3: CASSLAGATKETQYF; DNA: TGTGCCAGCAGCTTAGCGGGGGCTACGAAAGAGACCCAGTACTTC
size: NA; J: TRBJ2-1; V: TRBV20-1; D: NA; CDR3: CSARATINNEQFF; DNA: TGCAGTGCAAGAGCCACAATTAATAATGAGCAGTTCTTC
size: many; J: TRBJ1-1; V: TRBV12-3/TRBV12-4; D: NA; CDR3: CASRDRTRNTEAFF; DNA: TGTGCCAGCAGGGACAGAACTCGGAACACTGAAGCTTTCTTT
size: NA; J: TRBJ2-7; V: TRBV7-2; D: TRBD1; CDR3: CASSLIGQGREQYF; DNA: TGTGCCAGCAGCTTAATTGGACAGGGCCGAGAGCAATACTTC